The clone carrying this TCR beta chain showed up many times. Its antigen remains unknown. CDR1 and CDR2 from the germline V gene are MNHEY and SMNVEV (reference sequence). Trimming removed 3 bases at V and 4 bases at J, with 15 bases between. This CDR3 contains 15 residues. In TCRdb, the 5' RACE reads were re-called with MiXCR into one record per CDR3 protein. The sample carries roughly 230,000 distinct CDR3 sequences, under 8.5% recorded once. The data are from a study of CD8 T cells in ankylosing spondylitis. Study outcomes and limitations: Significant enrichment of disease-linked clones was reported in matched ankylosing spondylitis synovial fluid. Prior literature has documented some motif variants in synovial fluid and blood from reactive arthritis. Seemingly characteristic of ankylosing spondylitis blood was a TCR beta motif consisting of roughly 8 highly homologous variants.

Sequenced input: blood, either unsorted or a sorted T cell fraction (not recorded which). V and J are TRBV27 and TRBJ2-5; D might be TRBD2 (6 bases). The source is a female donor with ankylosing spondylitis or in good health (not recorded which). CDR3 nucleotide sequence: TGTGCCAGCAGTTTCCAGGCCAGGAGGGGAGAGACCCAGTACTTC. This sequence encodes CASSFQARRGETQYF.